The sequence of this T cell receptor beta chain was determined in a study of somatic mutations in cytotoxic T cells in rheumatoid arthritis. Overall study results and limits: Nobody knew which antigens the expanded CD8+ clones targeted.

Note on this clone: The target antigen is unknown.

The J segment lost 5 bases and the V segment lost 4 bases, leaving 13 bases of the junction unmatched. The CDR3 is made up of 16 amino acids. Germline lookup yields CDR1 MDHEN and CDR2 SYDVKM. The method was immunoSEQ multiplex PCR; TCRdb's version includes in-frame clones alone and lacks a portion of them. This sample has approximately 14,000 clones, with over 80% found just once. The source material was CD4+ T cells sorted from blood. The sequence came from an older man with rheumatoid arthritis. V and J are TRBV28 and TRBJ2-5; 7 positions agree with TRBD1. The CDR3 DNA sequence: TGTGCCAGCAGTTCTCGCAGACAGGGCAAGCGGGAGACCCAGTACTTC. Encoded protein: CASSSRRQGKRETQYF.